This T cell receptor beta chain was found in a study of T cells in Graves' hyperthyroidism and ophthalmopathy. Germline loops: CDR1 SGDLS, CDR2 YYNGEE. CDR3 length: 15 residues. With 4 bases removed from V and 2 bases from J, the gap between germline ends came to 13 bases. Initially, at the first diagnosis of hyperthyroidism and before any ophthalmopathy symptoms, blood was sampled. Using RNA transcripts as the source, TCR beta CDR3 regions were amplified. Using the HTBI primer set, a first-round RT-PCR was run on the TCR CDR3. TCRdb re-called the multiplex PCR reads through MiXCR, storing one row per CDR3 protein. The sample contains around 400,000 distinct CDR3 sequences, about 15% of which appear only once.

The sequencing sample was made of blood. This clonotype originated in a woman aged 18-35 years with Graves' hyperthyroidism that later progressed to Graves' ophthalmopathy. The chain couples TRBV9 to TRBJ1-3, with D perhaps TRBD1 (6 bases). The CDR3 sequence: CASSPHGTPGNTIYF. Here the CDR3 DNA reads TGTGCCAGCAGCCCACACGGGACACCTGGAAACACCATATATTTT.